These T cell receptor beta chains were read from a single sample in a study of blood T cell repertoires in COVID-19. Profiling relied on immunoSEQ multiplex PCR, and the TCRdb table lists in-frame clones only, not all of them. This table holds fewer than 120,000 clones, over 65% found once. The specimen was peripheral blood. Receptors were obtained from a woman over 75 with acute or convalescent COVID-19. Each CDR3 is given with its conserved first and last residue. A D gene is named only where the DNA matches it firmly. The size field is filled for only some rows; it gives once, few, many or a size class.

cdr3_length: 15
d_call: TRBD1
clone_size: -
v_call: TRBV6-5
j_call: TRBJ1-1
cdr3_nt: TGTGCCAGCAGTCGTCCACGACAGGGAGGAACTGAAGCTTTCTTT
cdr3_aa: CASSRPRQGGTEAFF

cdr3_length: 14
d_call: TRBD1
clone_size: -
v_call: TRBV5-1
j_call: TRBJ1-2
cdr3_nt: TGCGCCAGCAGAGACACAGGGACAGGGTATGGCTACACCTTC
cdr3_aa: CASRDTGTGYGYTF

cdr3_length: 13
d_call: -
clone_size: -
v_call: TRBV6-5
j_call: TRBJ1-2
cdr3_nt: TGTGCCAGCAGTTACTCAGGGGTTTATGGCTACACCTTC
cdr3_aa: CASSYSGVYGYTF

cdr3_length: 12
d_call: TRBD2
clone_size: -
v_call: TRBV29-1
j_call: TRBJ2-7
cdr3_nt: TGCAGCGTTGCACTAGCGGGGCACGAGCAGTACTTC
cdr3_aa: CSVALAGHEQYF

cdr3_length: 19
d_call: TRBD2
clone_size: -
v_call: TRBV7-2
j_call: TRBJ2-1
cdr3_nt: TGTGCCAGCACCCCCGCAGGACTAGCGGGAGAAAAGGTATACAATGAGCAGTTCTTC
cdr3_aa: CASTPAGLAGEKVYNEQFF

cdr3_length: 18
d_call: TRBD1
clone_size: -
v_call: TRBV6-4
j_call: TRBJ2-3
cdr3_nt: TGTGCCAGCAGTGACTCGGGCGCCGGGACAGGGGGCCCCGGGACGCAGTATTTT
cdr3_aa: CASSDSGAGTGGPGTQYF

cdr3_length: 17
d_call: TRBD1
clone_size: -
v_call: TRBV27
j_call: TRBJ2-1
cdr3_nt: TGTGCCAGCAGTCACGGACAGGGGGGGCAAGGATACAGTGAGCAGTTCTTC
cdr3_aa: CASSHGQGGQGYSEQFF

cdr3_length: 17
d_call: -
clone_size: few
v_call: TRBV6-4
j_call: TRBJ1-6
cdr3_nt: TGTGCCAGCAGTGAGTTCGGGGAAGGCCTATATAATTCACCCCTCCACTTT
cdr3_aa: CASSEFGEGLYNSPLHF

cdr3_length: 15
d_call: TRBD1
clone_size: -
v_call: TRBV10-1
j_call: TRBJ2-7
cdr3_nt: TGCGCCAGCAGAGCCGGGACAGGTAGCTCCTACGAGCAGTACTTC
cdr3_aa: CASRAGTGSSYEQYF

cdr3_length: 15
d_call: TRBD1
clone_size: -
v_call: TRBV5-1
j_call: TRBJ2-5
cdr3_nt: TGCGCCAGCAGACGTACAGGGGGCGAGGGGGAGACCCAGTACTTC
cdr3_aa: CASRRTGGEGETQYF

cdr3_length: 15
d_call: -
clone_size: -
v_call: TRBV5-1
j_call: TRBJ1-6
cdr3_nt: TGCGCCAGCAGCCCGATGACAGACTATAATTCACCCCTCCACTTT
cdr3_aa: CASSPMTDYNSPLHF

cdr3_length: 12
d_call: TRBD2
clone_size: -
v_call: TRBV4-2
j_call: TRBJ2-1
cdr3_nt: TGTGCCAGCAGCCAAGAAAGCGGGGGGCAGTTCTTC
cdr3_aa: CASSQESGGQFF

cdr3_length: 14
d_call: TRBD1
clone_size: -
v_call: TRBV18
j_call: TRBJ1-2
cdr3_nt: TGTGCCAGCTCGGCAGCCAGGGGGGACTATGGCTACACCTTC
cdr3_aa: CASSAARGDYGYTF

cdr3_length: 12
d_call: -
clone_size: -
v_call: TRBV16
j_call: TRBJ2-5
cdr3_nt: TGTGCCAGCAGCCAAGATCGAGTGACCCAGTACTTC
cdr3_aa: CASSQDRVTQYF

cdr3_length: 13
d_call: -
clone_size: -
v_call: TRBV2
j_call: TRBJ1-6
cdr3_nt: TGTGCCAGCAGCGAAGGGGCGGGATTCCCCCTCCACTTT
cdr3_aa: CASSEGAGFPLHF

cdr3_length: 13
d_call: -
clone_size: once
v_call: TRBV29-1
j_call: TRBJ1-4
cdr3_nt: TGCAGCGTGGTGATTGGGGCAGGTGAAAAACTGTTTTTT
cdr3_aa: CSVVIGAGEKLFF

cdr3_length: 16
d_call: -
clone_size: -
v_call: TRBV3-1/TRBV3-2
j_call: TRBJ1-2
cdr3_nt: TGTGCCAGCAGCCAAGATGCAGGGAACGGGGGCTATGGCTACACCTTC
cdr3_aa: CASSQDAGNGGYGYTF

cdr3_length: 15
d_call: TRBD1
clone_size: -
v_call: TRBV11-1
j_call: TRBJ2-7
cdr3_nt: TGTGCCAGCAGAGTGGGACAGGGGTTAACGTACGAGCAGTACTTC
cdr3_aa: CASRVGQGLTYEQYF

cdr3_length: 15
d_call: TRBD2
clone_size: -
v_call: TRBV2
j_call: TRBJ2-7
cdr3_nt: TGTGCCAGCTCGAGTAGCGGGAGAGCTGAACCCGAGCAGTACTTC
cdr3_aa: CASSSSGRAEPEQYF

cdr3_length: 15
d_call: -
clone_size: -
v_call: TRBV18
j_call: TRBJ2-7
cdr3_nt: TGTGCCAGCTCACCAGGGAACGTCCGAGGGTACGAGCAGTACTTC
cdr3_aa: CASSPGNVRGYEQYF

cdr3_length: 13
d_call: -
clone_size: -
v_call: TRBV5-1
j_call: TRBJ1-1
cdr3_nt: TGCGCCAGCAGCGTTACAGGGTACACTGAAGCTTTCTTT
cdr3_aa: CASSVTGYTEAFF

cdr3_length: 13
d_call: TRBD2
clone_size: few
v_call: TRBV4-3
j_call: TRBJ2-3
cdr3_nt: TGCGCCAGCAGCCATATAGCGGGAGATACGCAGTATTTT
cdr3_aa: CASSHIAGDTQYF

cdr3_length: 15
d_call: -
clone_size: -
v_call: TRBV2
j_call: TRBJ2-5
cdr3_nt: TGTGCCAGCAGTGAAATGGGCGGGGAACGAGAGACCCAGTACTTC
cdr3_aa: CASSEMGGERETQYF

cdr3_length: 13
d_call: -
clone_size: -
v_call: TRBV28
j_call: TRBJ1-2
cdr3_nt: TGTGCCAGCAGTCGGGAGTTTAACTATGGCTACACCTTC
cdr3_aa: CASSREFNYGYTF

cdr3_length: 10
d_call: -
clone_size: -
v_call: TRBV28
j_call: TRBJ1-1
cdr3_nt: TGTGCCGCGGGGAGCGCTGAAGCTTTCTTT
cdr3_aa: CAAGSAEAFF

cdr3_length: 14
d_call: TRBD1
clone_size: once
v_call: TRBV10-3
j_call: TRBJ2-7
cdr3_nt: TGTGCCATCAGGCAGACAGGGGAGGTCTACGAGCAGTACTTC
cdr3_aa: CAIRQTGEVYEQYF

cdr3_length: 14
d_call: TRBD1
clone_size: -
v_call: TRBV6-2/TRBV6-3
j_call: TRBJ1-6
cdr3_nt: TGTGCCAGCAGCCAACAGGGGTATAATTCACCCCTCCACTTT
cdr3_aa: CASSQQGYNSPLHF

cdr3_length: 16
d_call: -
clone_size: -
v_call: TRBV11-2
j_call: TRBJ2-5
cdr3_nt: TGTGCCAGCAGCTTCTACGGGACTTCCAGGCGAGAGACCCAGTACTTC
cdr3_aa: CASSFYGTSRRETQYF

cdr3_length: 14
d_call: -
clone_size: few
v_call: TRBV30
j_call: TRBJ1-2
cdr3_nt: TGTGCCTGGAGTCAGGACAGCTCTAACTATGGCTACACCTTC
cdr3_aa: CAWSQDSSNYGYTF

cdr3_length: 14
d_call: -
clone_size: -
v_call: TRBV19
j_call: TRBJ1-5
cdr3_nt: TGTGCCAGTAGTCCACAGTGGGGCAATCAGCCCCAGCATTTT
cdr3_aa: CASSPQWGNQPQHF

cdr3_length: 15
d_call: TRBD1
clone_size: -
v_call: TRBV6-5
j_call: TRBJ1-5
cdr3_nt: TGTGCCAGCAGCTCCGGACAGGGCTACAATCAGCCCCAGCATTTT
cdr3_aa: CASSSGQGYNQPQHF

cdr3_length: 13
d_call: TRBD2
clone_size: -
v_call: TRBV9
j_call: TRBJ2-1
cdr3_nt: TGTGCCAGCAGCCGGGGACTAGCGGGGGAGCAGTTCTTC
cdr3_aa: CASSRGLAGEQFF

cdr3_length: 14
d_call: -
clone_size: -
v_call: TRBV18
j_call: TRBJ2-7
cdr3_nt: TGTGCCAGCTCAACTTACAGTAATCAAGACGAGCAGTACTTC
cdr3_aa: CASSTYSNQDEQYF

cdr3_length: 13
d_call: TRBD1
clone_size: -
v_call: TRBV27
j_call: TRBJ2-5
cdr3_nt: TGTGCCAGCAGTTTCCGACAGGGGGAGACCCAGTACTTC
cdr3_aa: CASSFRQGETQYF

cdr3_length: 15
d_call: TRBD2
clone_size: -
v_call: TRBV5-4
j_call: TRBJ2-1
cdr3_nt: TGTGCCAGCAGCAAACGCGCCGGGACTAGCAATGAGCAGTTCTTC
cdr3_aa: CASSKRAGTSNEQFF

cdr3_length: 15
d_call: TRBD1
clone_size: -
v_call: TRBV30
j_call: TRBJ1-2
cdr3_nt: TGTGCCTGGAGTGGAGTCAGGACAGGGACGTATGGCTACACCTTC
cdr3_aa: CAWSGVRTGTYGYTF

cdr3_length: 14
d_call: TRBD1
clone_size: -
v_call: TRBV5-6
j_call: TRBJ1-4
cdr3_nt: TGTGCCAGCAGCTTCGGGACAGGGATCGAAAAACTGTTTTTT
cdr3_aa: CASSFGTGIEKLFF

cdr3_length: 14
d_call: TRBD1
clone_size: once
v_call: TRBV18
j_call: TRBJ1-4
cdr3_nt: TGTGCCAGCTCCACGGGACAGCCAAATGAAAAACTGTTTTTT
cdr3_aa: CASSTGQPNEKLFF

cdr3_length: 15
d_call: -
clone_size: -
v_call: TRBV2
j_call: TRBJ2-5
cdr3_nt: TGTGCCAGCGGAAACCCAAGGGGCAGTGGAGAGACCCAGTACTTC
cdr3_aa: CASGNPRGSGETQYF

cdr3_length: 16
d_call: -
clone_size: once
v_call: TRBV7-2
j_call: TRBJ2-7
cdr3_nt: TGTGCCAGCAGCTTAGACAGCCTTAGAAACTCCTACGAGCAGTACTTC
cdr3_aa: CASSLDSLRNSYEQYF

cdr3_length: 19
d_call: TRBD1
clone_size: -
v_call: TRBV12-5
j_call: TRBJ2-2
cdr3_nt: TGTGCTAGTGGTTTGGTACTAGGACAGGGGGCTACGAACACCGGGGAGCTGTTTTTT
cdr3_aa: CASGLVLGQGATNTGELFF

cdr3_length: 13
d_call: -
clone_size: -
v_call: TRBV6-5
j_call: TRBJ1-2
cdr3_nt: TGTGCCAGCAGGCTAGAGGCGAACTATGGCTACACCTTC
cdr3_aa: CASRLEANYGYTF

cdr3_length: 15
d_call: -
clone_size: once
v_call: TRBV10-1
j_call: TRBJ2-3
cdr3_nt: TGCGCCAGCAGTGAGGAACAGAAAGGAGGAGATACGCAGTATTTT
cdr3_aa: CASSEEQKGGDTQYF

cdr3_length: 14
d_call: -
clone_size: -
v_call: TRBV9
j_call: TRBJ1-5
cdr3_nt: TGTGCCAGCAGCGTTGGGGGCGAGGGTCAGCCCCAGCATTTT
cdr3_aa: CASSVGGEGQPQHF

cdr3_length: 15
d_call: -
clone_size: -
v_call: TRBV6-1
j_call: TRBJ1-5
cdr3_nt: TGTGCCAGCAGCGAAGGCGACAGGATCAATCAGCCCCAGCATTTT
cdr3_aa: CASSEGDRINQPQHF